The 31 T cell receptor beta chains listed next were all sequenced from one sample in a study of blood T cell repertoires in COVID-19. This table comes from immunoSEQ multiplex PCR, and its TCRdb copy is limited to in-frame clones, with some not included. The sample yields about 100,000 clones, approximately 84% seen once. The sequenced sample consisted of peripheral blood. The source is a man aged 30-40 years in a cohort sampled during active COVID-19.

This clone showed up just a few times. The chain employs TRBV7-9 and TRBJ2-7; 8 nucleotides agree with TRBD1. The germline gives CDR1 SEHNR, CDR2 FQNEAQ (reference sequence). This CDR3 contains 12 residues. V shed 5 bases and J 5 bases; nucleotides not matched to a gene: 2. This CDR3 reads CASSPGGHEQYF. The CDR3 DNA reads as TGTGCCAGCAGCCCAGGGGGCCACGAGCAGTACTTC.

Turning to this clone: Other DNA sequences in the same sample also yield this CDR3. This chain uses TRBV29-1 with TRBJ1-1, with 7 nucleotides matching TRBD1. The length of the CDR3 is 13 residues. Germline lookup yields CDR1 SQVTM and CDR2 ANQGSEA. V shed 4 bases, J shed 1 base, and the junction held 3 bases outside the gene matches. The CDR3 nucleotides are TGCAGCGTTGCGACAGGGCCGAACACTGAAGCTTTCTTT. Its translation: CSVATGPNTEAFF.

The CDR3 region has the DNA TGTGCCACCAGCAGAGAGTTGGCGGTCTACGAGCAGTACTTC. Translated: CATSRELAVYEQYF. The J gene is TRBJ2-7, the V gene TRBV15; D is ambiguous. Germline values: CDR1 LNHNV, CDR2 YYDKDF (reference sequence). Trimming shortened V by 0 bases and J by 3 bases, and 9 bases separated the two germline ends. This CDR3 has 14 residues. Using reference TRBV15 and TRBJ2-7 for the parts outside the CDR3, the full variable domain is DAMVIQNPRYQVTQFGKPVTLSCSQTLNHNVMYWYQQKSSQAPKLLFHYYDKDFNNEADTPDNFQSRRPNTSFCFLDIRSPGLGDTAMYLCATSRELAVYEQYFGPGTRLTVT.

This chain uses TRBV27 with TRBJ1-6, with 9 bases that match TRBD1. This CDR3 has 15 residues. Trimming at V came to 8 bases and at J to 7 bases, leaving 9 bases not matched to a gene. Per the germline V gene, CDR1 is MNHEY and CDR2 is SMNVEV (reference sequence). CDR3 in amino acids: CASRLSGTGNSPLHF. The CDR3 DNA follows: TGTGCCAGCCGGTTAAGTGGGACAGGGAATTCACCCCTCCACTTT.

The gene calls are TRBV12-5 and TRBJ1-5; tentative D call: TRBD1 (6 bases). The germline CDR1 and CDR2 sequences are LGHNT and FRNRAP. Trimming cost V 1 base and J 5 bases, with 9 bases left between them. The CDR3 runs 14 residues. As DNA, the CDR3 is TGTGCTAGTGGTTTGGGCCAGGGGTATCAGCCCCAGCATTTT. This sequence encodes CASGLGQGYQPQHF.

This sequence joins TRBV11-2 and TRBJ1-1; D may be TRBD1 (5 bases). V lost 1 base and J 4 bases, leaving 13 bases between the germline ends. This CDR3 has 15 amino acids. From germline, CDR1 is SGHAT and CDR2 FQNNGV. The DNA for the CDR3 is TGTGCCAGCAGCTTAGCCGGGACTTGGGTCACTGAAGCTTTCTTT. Its protein is CASSLAGTWVTEAFF.

CDR3 sequence (DNA): TGCGCCAGCAGCCGCGGGATCTCTGGAAACACCATATATTTT. It translates to CASSRGISGNTIYF. The J gene is TRBJ1-3, the V gene TRBV5-1; D not certain. Per germline, CDR1 SGHRS and CDR2 YFSETQ. Trimming took 4 bases from V and 0 from J, leaving 8 bases between them. This CDR3 region has 14 residues.

The chain is built from TRBV30 and TRBJ1-4; a weak D match, TRBD1 (5 bases). The V end lost 5 bases, the J end lost 4 bases, and 14 bases lay between the germline ends. The CDR3 spans 14 residues. The germline V gene encodes CDR1 GTSNPN and CDR2 SVGIG (reference sequence). CDR3 nucleotides: TGTGCCTGGGGAGGCGGGGCGCGTAATGAAAAACTGTTTTTT. Translation: CAWGGGARNEKLFF. The complete variable domain, with remaining parts taken from reference TRBV30 and TRBJ1-4, reads SQTIHQWPATLVQPVGSPLSLECTVEGTSNPNLYWYRQAAGRGLQLLFYSVGIGQISSEVPQNLSASRPQDRQFILSSKKLLLSDSGFYLCAWGGGARNEKLFFGSGTQLSVL.

The chain employs TRBV7-9 and TRBJ2-3, with D perhaps matching TRBD2 (5 bases). The length of the CDR3 is 16 residues. CDR1 and CDR2 from the germline V gene are SEHNR and FQNEAQ (reference sequence). The V gene lost 4 bases and the J gene lost 6 bases, with 20 bases spanning the gap. In nucleotides, the CDR3 is TGTGCCAGCAGCTCTAGCCCGAGGACTTTGCTCGATACGCAGTATTTT. As protein: CASSSSPRTLLDTQYF.

This rearrangement joins TRBV18 to TRBJ2-5; D unresolved. Germline V gene sequence: CDR1 KGHSH, CDR2 LQKENI. Trimming removed 3 bases at V and 9 bases at J, with 11 bases between. The CDR3 is made up of 12 amino acids. CDR3 DNA: TGTGCCAGCTCACCGCCCGAGATGGCCCAGTACTTC. Protein sequence: CASSPPEMAQYF.

This chain links TRBV7-2 with TRBJ2-7, with D possibly TRBD2 on 5 matching bases. The V gene's germline CDR1 is SGHTA and CDR2 FQGNSA. V was trimmed by 6 bases and J by 1 base, leaving 16 bases between them. The CDR3 length is 15 residues. CDR3 protein: CASSSLPGTSYEQYF. As DNA, the CDR3 is TGTGCCAGCAGTTCTCTCCCGGGAACTTCCTACGAGCAGTACTTC.

This chain links TRBV7-2 with TRBJ2-1; TRBD2 matches at 8 bases. Germline-derived CDR1 and CDR2 are SGHTA and FQGNSA. V shed 5 bases and J 5 bases; nucleotides not matched to a gene: 11. CDR3 length equals 16 residues. The CDR3 sequence: CASSTISGGQNNEQFF. The CDR3 DNA follows: TGTGCCAGCAGCACCATAAGCGGGGGCCAAAACAATGAGCAGTTCTTC.

This chain's CDR3 is CASSLPGSYEQYF. The CDR3, as DNA: TGTGCCAGCAGTTTACCGGGATCCTACGAGCAGTACTTC. The V call is TRBV27, the J call TRBJ2-7, with D maybe TRBD2 (5 bases). V was cut by 2 bases and J by 1 base, with 6 bases left in between. This CDR3 spans 13 amino acids. In germline, CDR1 is MNHEY, CDR2 SMNVEV (reference sequence).

This chain joins TRBV5-1 and TRBJ1-1, with a weak D call TRBD1 (5 bases). The V gene's germline CDR1 is SGHRS and CDR2 YFSETQ. The CDR3 has 17 residues. V gave up 0 bases and J gave up 0 bases, with 15 bases separating them. CDR3 in DNA: TGCGCCAGCAGCTTGGTTTCCAGGGCTAACATGAACACTGAAGCTTTCTTT. It translates to CASSLVSRANMNTEAFF.

V and J are TRBV29-1 and TRBJ2-5; 8 positions match TRBD2. This CDR3 comprises 13 residues. Germline trimming cut 6 bases from V and 2 bases from J; bases unmatched to any gene: 5. Germline CDR1 is SQVTM and CDR2 is ANQGSEA. DNA of the CDR3: TGCAGCGTAGCCGGGGGGGTTCAAGAGACCCAGTACTTC. It codes for CSVAGGVQETQYF.

In its sample, this clone was seen a few times. The V gene is TRBV11-1, the J gene TRBJ2-5; perhaps TRBD1 as D (5 bases). Germline V lookup: CDR1 SGHAT, CDR2 FQDESV (reference sequence). Trimming shortened V by 0 bases and J by 2 bases, and 10 bases separated the two germline ends. The CDR3 runs 15 residues. The CDR3 reads CASSLATGLQETQYF. The DNA for the CDR3 is TGTGCCAGCAGCTTAGCCACAGGCCTACAAGAGACCCAGTACTTC.

The chain employs TRBV27 and TRBJ1-5; 8 positions agree with TRBD1. Looked up from germline, CDR1 is MNHEY and CDR2 is SMNVEV (reference sequence). This CDR3 is 17 amino acids long. V lost 5 bases to trimming and J lost 4 bases; unmatched junction nucleotides: 13. In nucleotides, the CDR3 is TGTGCCAGCAGTCCCAATCGACAGGGGAAGGGGAATCAGCCCCAGCATTTT. Translated, it gives CASSPNRQGKGNQPQHF.

This clone was seen only once. The V call is TRBV5-1, the J call TRBJ2-3; TRBD2 agrees at 9 bases. The germline gives CDR1 SGHRS, CDR2 YFSETQ. The CDR3 totals 14 residues. Germline trimming cut 4 bases from V and 5 bases from J; bases unmatched to any gene: 5. The CDR3 protein is CASSGGGAVDTQYF. For the CDR3, the DNA is TGCGCCAGCAGCGGCGGGGGGGCGGTAGATACGCAGTATTTT. Using reference TRBV5-1 and TRBJ2-3 for the parts outside the CDR3, the full variable domain is KAGVTQTPRYLIKTRGQQVTLSCSPISGHRSVSWYQQTPGQGLQFLFEYFSETQRNKGNFPGRFSGRQFSNSRSEMNVSTLELGDSALYLCASSGGGAVDTQYFGPGTRLTVL.

This clone has just one count. CDR3 in amino acids: CASSLVRIRPRENSPLHF. Written as DNA, the CDR3 is TGTGCCAGCAGCTTAGTTCGTATACGTCCGAGAGAAAATTCACCCCTCCACTTT. The chain links TRBV7-9 to TRBJ1-6; no reliable D call. The germline V gene has CDR1 SEHNR and CDR2 FQNEAQ (reference sequence). This CDR3 has 18 amino acids. Trimming cost V 1 base and J 7 bases, with 20 bases left between them.

This clone was seen once. The chain couples TRBV28 to TRBJ1-5; TRBD1 agrees at 7 bases. The CDR3 is 16 amino acids. Germline CDR1 reads MDHEN; CDR2 reads SYDVKM. V dropped 7 bases and J dropped 0; count of bases not matched to a gene: 9. The CDR3 region is CASTPHRGYSNQPQHF. The CDR3 coding sequence is TGTGCCAGCACCCCCCACAGGGGATATAGCAATCAGCCCCAGCATTTT.

The rearrangement uses TRBV5-1 and TRBJ2-1, with D perhaps matching TRBD1 (8 bases). The V gene's germline CDR1 is SGHRS and CDR2 YFSETQ. The length of the CDR3 is 14 residues. Trimming pared 4 bases from V and 9 bases from J, leaving 17 bases between. CDR3 loop: CASSDTGGDLEQFF. The DNA for the CDR3 is TGCGCCAGCAGCGATACAGGGGGGGACCTTGAGCAGTTCTTC.

This rearrangement joins TRBV30 to TRBJ1-1; 7 bases align to TRBD1. CDR3 length: 15 amino acids. The germline V gene has CDR1 GTSNPN and CDR2 SVGIG (reference sequence). J gave up 4 bases and V 4 bases, and 12 bases lay outside the gene matches. The CDR3 sequence is CAWTLRQGRGTEAFF. The CDR3 DNA sequence: TGTGCCTGGACCCTAAGACAGGGAAGGGGCACTGAAGCTTTCTTT.

The chain links TRBV6-4 to TRBJ2-2, with D unresolved. Germline lookup yields CDR1 MRHNA and CDR2 SNTAGT. V shed 5 bases and J shed 6 bases, with 7 bases lying between them. CDR3 length: 12 amino acids. Here the CDR3 DNA reads TGTGCCAGCAGTTTAGATTCCGGGGAGCTGTTTTTT. It yields the protein CASSLDSGELFF.

The J gene is TRBJ1-2, the V gene TRBV19, with D perhaps matching TRBD1 (5 bases). The CDR3 length is 14 residues. Between the trimmed V and J ends, which lost 4 bases and 4 bases, there was a span of 13 bases. The germline CDR1 and CDR2 sequences are LNHDA and SQIVND (reference sequence). CDR3 amino acids: CASSTVDTTYGYTF. DNA of the CDR3: TGTGCCAGTAGTACCGTGGACACCACCTATGGCTACACCTTC.

The chain uses TRBV10-3 and TRBJ1-4; D may be TRBD1 (6 bases). The ends were cut back, 9 bases at V and 7 bases at J, with 15 bases in the middle. Germline V gives CDR1 ENHRY, CDR2 SYGVKD. The CDR3 is made up of 13 amino acids. CDR3 residues: CAIGQYTGEKLFF. CDR3 bases: TGTGCCATAGGACAGTACACCGGTGAAAAACTGTTTTTT.

This clone appeared a single time. The chain joins TRBV11-2 to TRBJ1-2; tentative D call: TRBD1 (5 bases). The CDR3 has 15 amino acids. Trimming took 5 bases from V and 4 from J, leaving 17 bases between them. CDR1 is SGHAT, CDR2 FQNNGV, per germline. CDR3 bases: TGTGCCAGCAGCCCCCCGCCAGGGCGCATCTATGGCTACACCTTC. This sequence encodes CASSPPPGRIYGYTF.

This sequence joins TRBV30 and TRBJ1-5; D gene ambiguous. CDR3 size: 13 residues. The germline V and J ends were trimmed by 0 bases and 1 base, with 4 bases remaining between them. Per germline, CDR1 GTSNPN and CDR2 SVGIG (reference sequence). CDR3 sequence reads: CAWSVKSNQPQHF. The CDR3 nucleotides read TGTGCCTGGAGTGTTAAAAGCAATCAGCCCCAGCATTTT.

This chain links TRBV19 with TRBJ2-1, with 8 nucleotides matching TRBD2. CDR1 is LNHDA and CDR2 is SQIVND in the germline V gene (reference sequence). The CDR3 is 14 amino acids. With 4 bases clipped from V and 5 bases from J, the junction kept 4 bases outside the gene matches. CDR3 nucleotides: TGTGCCAGTAGTAAACGGGGGGGCGACAATGAGCAGTTCTTC. Translated, it gives CASSKRGGDNEQFF. Looking up the rest from reference TRBV19 and TRBJ2-1 gives the full variable domain: DGGITQSPKYLFRKEGQNVTLSCEQNLNHDAMYWYRQDPGQGLRLIYYSQIVNDFQKGDIAEGYSVSREKKESFPLTVTSAQKNPTAFYLCASSKRGGDNEQFFGPGTRLTVL.

J is TRBJ1-1 and V is TRBV6-2 or TRBV6-3; D call uncertain. This CDR3 comprises 14 residues. V was trimmed by 2 bases and J by 2 bases, leaving 9 bases between them. Germline CDR1 is MNHEY and CDR2 is SVGEGT. In DNA, the CDR3 is TGTGCCAGCAGTTACAGGGAGCTAAACACTGAAGCTTTCTTT. Translation gives CASSYRELNTEAFF.

V and J are TRBV4-3 and TRBJ2-7, with 12 nucleotides matching TRBD2. CDR1 and CDR2 from the germline V gene are LGHNA and YSLEER. The CDR3 totals 15 residues. V lost 3 bases, J lost 3 bases, and 3 bases stayed unmatched. The CDR3 nucleotides read TGCGCCAGCAGCCATGCTAGCGGGGGGGTCTACGAGCAGTACTTC. This translates into CASSHASGGVYEQYF.

This clone appeared once. The V and J genes are TRBV6-5 and TRBJ1-2; D perhaps matches TRBD1 (6 bases). The V end lost 5 bases, the J end lost 2 bases, and 9 bases lay between the germline ends. This CDR3 is 13 amino acids long. CDR1 is MNHEY, CDR2 SVGAGI, per germline. The CDR3 region has the DNA TGTGCCAGCAGTCCGCAGGGGAACTATGGCTACACCTTC. Translation: CASSPQGNYGYTF.